This TCR beta chain was sequenced in a study of beta chain features in type 1 diabetes. Expressed TCRB transcripts were sequenced after all isolated RNA was converted to cDNA. Clones were sequenced by immunoSEQ multiplex PCR, and TCRdb holds only the in-frame ones, with some missing. The sample yields about 320,000 clones, 14% seen once. The clonotype comes from a man aged 25-40 years in good health. The sample consisted of central memory CD4+ T cells from blood.

In nucleotides, the CDR3 is TGCGCCAGCAGCTATAATCAAGAGACCCAGTACTTC. Translation: CASSYNQETQYF. The chain links TRBV5-1 to TRBJ2-5; D not certain. CDR3 size: 12 residues. Germline CDR1 reads SGHRS; CDR2 reads YFSETQ. V lost 3 bases to trimming and J lost 2 bases, with 5 bases between them.